The rows below give T cell receptor beta chains drawn from one sample of a study of T cells in Graves' hyperthyroidism and ophthalmopathy. In TCRdb, the multiplex PCR reads were re-called with MiXCR into one record per CDR3 protein. The table lists a few hundred thousand distinct CDR3 sequences, approximately 44% of them singletons. The material sequenced was peripheral blood or thyroid tissue (not recorded which). These receptors originate from a woman aged 18-29 years with Graves' hyperthyroidism. Each CDR3 is given with its conserved first and last residue. A D gene is named only where the DNA matches it firmly. Clone sizes are given selectively: once, few, many, or a class where the clone is expanded.

V gene: TRBV7-7; clone size: many; D gene: .; J gene: TRBJ2-2; CDR3 protein: CASSAAEGTGELFF; CDR3 DNA: TGTGCCAGCAGCGCCGCGGAGGGTACCGGGGAGCTGTTTTTT
V gene: TRBV9; clone size: many; D gene: .; J gene: TRBJ1-2; CDR3 protein: CASSVSTGQGYGYTF; CDR3 DNA: TGTGCCAGCAGCGTTTCCACGGGACAAGGCTATGGCTACACCTTC
V gene: TRBV10-1; clone size: once; D gene: TRBD1; J gene: TRBJ1-2; CDR3 protein: CASSEPKGQGHQAHYGYTF; CDR3 DNA: TGCGCCAGCAGTGAACCAAAGGGACAGGGACACCAGGCACACTATGGCTACACCTTC
V gene: TRBV14; clone size: .; D gene: .; J gene: TRBJ1-1; CDR3 protein: CASSPGISFGNTEAFF; CDR3 DNA: TGTGCCAGCAGCCCGGGGATTTCATTTGGGAACACTGAAGCTTTCTTT
V gene: TRBV7-8; clone size: .; D gene: .; J gene: TRBJ1-2; CDR3 protein: CASSLGVAGYGYTF; CDR3 DNA: TGTGCCAGCAGCTTAGGCGTAGCGGGCTATGGCTACACCTTC
V gene: TRBV5-4; clone size: few; D gene: TRBD2; J gene: TRBJ2-2; CDR3 protein: CASSLELAGTANTGELFF; CDR3 DNA: TGTGCCAGCAGCTTGGAGCTAGCGGGGACCGCGAACACCGGGGAGCTGTTTTTT
V gene: TRBV15; clone size: once; D gene: TRBD1; J gene: TRBJ1-2; CDR3 protein: CATSRAVRQGAYGYTF; CDR3 DNA: TGTGCCACCAGCAGAGCCGTGCGACAGGGGGCTTATGGCTACACCTTC
V gene: TRBV7-6; clone size: .; D gene: .; J gene: TRBJ1-5; CDR3 protein: CASSRGLEHF; CDR3 DNA: TGTGCCAGCAGCCGAGGACTCGAGCATTTT
V gene: TRBV25-1; clone size: many; D gene: .; J gene: TRBJ2-1; CDR3 protein: CASSEGSGVSYNEQFF; CDR3 DNA: TGTGCCAGCAGTGAAGGATCGGGTGTCTCCTACAATGAGCAGTTCTTC
V gene: TRBV24-1; clone size: many; D gene: .; J gene: TRBJ2-7; CDR3 protein: CATSDPLDGAYEQYF; CDR3 DNA: TGTGCCACCAGTGATCCCCTGGACGGAGCCTACGAGCAGTACTTC
V gene: TRBV29-1; clone size: .; D gene: .; J gene: TRBJ1-5; CDR3 protein: CAWSSPGAGQPQHF; CDR3 DNA: TGTGCCTGGAGCTCCCCGGGGGCAGGGCAGCCCCAGCATTTT
V gene: TRBV29-1; clone size: .; D gene: TRBD1; J gene: TRBJ2-5; CDR3 protein: CSWGTGGGETQYF; CDR3 DNA: TGCAGCTGGGGGACAGGGGGCGGAGAGACCCAGTACTTC
V gene: TRBV7-2; clone size: few; D gene: .; J gene: TRBJ2-3; CDR3 protein: CASSLEVAGGTDTQYF; CDR3 DNA: TGTGCCAGCAGCTTAGAGGTTGCGGGTGGCACAGATACGCAGTATTTT
V gene: TRBV25-1; clone size: .; D gene: TRBD2; J gene: TRBJ2-2; CDR3 protein: CASSELGGTSVSGELFF; CDR3 DNA: TGTGCCAGCAGTGAACTTGGCGGCACTAGCGTGTCCGGGGAGCTGTTTTTT
V gene: TRBV20-1; clone size: .; D gene: TRBD1; J gene: TRBJ1-6; CDR3 protein: CSASPGTGSSPLHF; CDR3 DNA: TGCAGTGCTTCCCCCGGGACAGGGAGTTCACCCCTCCACTTT
V gene: TRBV20-1; clone size: many; D gene: .; J gene: TRBJ1-2; CDR3 protein: CSERNPTNYYGYTF; CDR3 DNA: TGCAGTGAACGAAATCCGACAAATTACTATGGCTACACCTTC
V gene: TRBV29-1; clone size: many; D gene: .; J gene: TRBJ1-1; CDR3 protein: CSVGLIEVFF; CDR3 DNA: TGCAGCGTCGGACTCATAGAAGTTTTCTTT
V gene: TRBV7-9; clone size: many; D gene: TRBD1; J gene: TRBJ1-2; CDR3 protein: CASSLSETGDFYGYTF; CDR3 DNA: TGTGCCAGCAGCTTATCCGAGACAGGGGATTTCTATGGCTACACCTTC
V gene: TRBV18; clone size: .; D gene: .; J gene: TRBJ1-3; CDR3 protein: CASSLRPAGNTIYF; CDR3 DNA: TGTGCCAGCTCACTACGACCGGCGGGAAACACCATATATTTT
V gene: TRBV7-9; clone size: many; D gene: .; J gene: TRBJ1-5; CDR3 protein: CASSLRVDQPQHF; CDR3 DNA: TGTGCCAGCAGCTTAAGGGTCGATCAGCCCCAGCATTTT
V gene: TRBV20-1; clone size: many; D gene: .; J gene: TRBJ2-7; CDR3 protein: CSARRQVSSYEQYF; CDR3 DNA: TGCAGTGCTAGACGGCAAGTCAGCTCCTACGAGCAGTACTTC
V gene: TRBV20-1; clone size: many; D gene: .; J gene: TRBJ1-4; CDR3 protein: CSARDNGAGGEKLFF; CDR3 DNA: TGCAGTGCTAGAGATAACGGGGCTGGGGGTGAAAAACTGTTTTTT
V gene: TRBV19; clone size: many; D gene: TRBD1; J gene: TRBJ2-2; CDR3 protein: CASSTTGYTGELFF; CDR3 DNA: TGTGCCAGTAGTACGACAGGGTACACCGGGGAGCTGTTTTTT
V gene: TRBV7-2; clone size: .; D gene: .; J gene: TRBJ2-5; CDR3 protein: CASSLGATYNEQFQLETQYF; CDR3 DNA: TGTGCCAGCAGCTTAGGGGCGACCTACAATGAGCAGTTCCAACTCGAGACCCAGTACTTC
V gene: TRBV5-1; clone size: many; D gene: .; J gene: TRBJ2-7; CDR3 protein: CASRKTSGAYEQYF; CDR3 DNA: TGCGCCAGCAGGAAGACTAGTGGGGCCTACGAGCAGTACTTC
V gene: TRBV25-1; clone size: .; D gene: .; J gene: TRBJ1-4; CDR3 protein: CAIGGDEKLFF; CDR3 DNA: TGTGCGATCGGGGGCGACGAAAAACTGTTTTTT
V gene: TRBV13; clone size: many; D gene: TRBD2; J gene: TRBJ2-7; CDR3 protein: CASSSVTSGSYEQYF; CDR3 DNA: TGTGCCAGCAGCTCGGTGACTAGCGGCTCCTACGAGCAGTACTTC
V gene: TRBV5-6; clone size: many; D gene: .; J gene: TRBJ2-2; CDR3 protein: CASSLGSGTGELFF; CDR3 DNA: TGTGCCAGCAGCTTGGGGAGCGGCACCGGGGAGCTGTTTTTT
V gene: TRBV18; clone size: few; D gene: .; J gene: TRBJ1-2; CDR3 protein: CASSPAYGGFYGYTF; CDR3 DNA: TGTGCCAGCTCACCTGCTTACGGGGGCTTCTATGGCTACACCTTC
V gene: TRBV11-2; clone size: once; D gene: TRBD1; J gene: TRBJ1-1; CDR3 protein: CASSVTTGENTEAFF; CDR3 DNA: TGTGCCAGCAGCGTCACGACAGGGGAGAACACTGAAGCTTTCTTT
V gene: TRBV27; clone size: many; D gene: .; J gene: TRBJ1-2; CDR3 protein: CASGVQTNYGYTF; CDR3 DNA: TGTGCCAGCGGCGTACAGACTAACTATGGCTACACCTTC
V gene: TRBV11-2; clone size: .; D gene: TRBD1; J gene: TRBJ1-2; CDR3 protein: CASSLDGQAPYGYTF; CDR3 DNA: TGTGCCAGCAGCTTAGACGGACAGGCACCCTATGGCTACACCTTC
V gene: TRBV3-1; clone size: .; D gene: .; J gene: TRBJ2-1; CDR3 protein: CASSQPQGSNEQFF; CDR3 DNA: TGTGCCAGCAGCCAACCACAGGGTTCCAATGAGCAGTTCTTC
V gene: TRBV4-1; clone size: .; D gene: .; J gene: TRBJ2-3; CDR3 protein: CASSQDTRDTQYF; CDR3 DNA: TGCGCCAGCAGCCAAGATACGCGAGATACGCAGTATTTT
V gene: TRBV7-8; clone size: .; D gene: .; J gene: TRBJ1-2; CDR3 protein: CASSLERGATNYGYTF; CDR3 DNA: TGTGCCAGCAGCTTAGAACGGGGGGCCACTAACTATGGCTACACCTTC
V gene: TRBV18; clone size: .; D gene: .; J gene: TRBJ2-7; CDR3 protein: CASSTFSYEQYF; CDR3 DNA: TGTGCCAGCTCAACATTCTCCTACGAGCAGTACTTC
V gene: TRBV29-1; clone size: .; D gene: .; J gene: TRBJ1-1; CDR3 protein: CSVEGGSGRTEAFF; CDR3 DNA: TGCAGCGTTGAAGGGGGATCGGGGCGGACTGAAGCTTTCTTT
V gene: TRBV15; clone size: .; D gene: .; J gene: TRBJ2-1; CDR3 protein: CATSERTGHFSSYNEQFF; CDR3 DNA: TGTGCCACCAGCGAGCGTACGGGACACTTTAGCTCCTACAATGAGCAGTTCTTC
V gene: TRBV27; clone size: .; D gene: TRBD1; J gene: TRBJ1-1; CDR3 protein: CASGATGGLNTEAFF; CDR3 DNA: TGTGCCAGCGGGGCCACAGGGGGGTTGAACACTGAAGCTTTCTTT
V gene: TRBV7-2; clone size: .; D gene: .; J gene: TRBJ1-4; CDR3 protein: CASSQTDYEKLFF; CDR3 DNA: TGTGCCAGCAGCCAGACGGACTACGAAAAACTGTTTTTT
V gene: TRBV19; clone size: many; D gene: .; J gene: TRBJ1-5; CDR3 protein: CASSIQGIGNQPQHF; CDR3 DNA: TGTGCCAGTAGTATACAGGGGATTGGCAATCAGCCCCAGCATTTT
V gene: TRBV2; clone size: many; D gene: TRBD2; J gene: TRBJ2-7; CDR3 protein: CASSGLAGYYEQYF; CDR3 DNA: TGTGCCAGCAGTGGTCTAGCGGGATACTACGAGCAGTACTTC
V gene: TRBV29-1; clone size: .; D gene: .; J gene: TRBJ1-1; CDR3 protein: CSVCTGGANTEAFF; CDR3 DNA: TGCAGCGTTTGTACAGGAGGTGCGAACACTGAAGCTTTCTTT
V gene: TRBV20-1; clone size: .; D gene: .; J gene: TRBJ2-3; CDR3 protein: CSARWGDTQYF; CDR3 DNA: TGCAGTGCAAGATGGGGAGATACGCAGTATTTT
V gene: TRBV5-6; clone size: .; D gene: TRBD1; J gene: TRBJ2-2; CDR3 protein: CASSLLLGGRNTGELFF; CDR3 DNA: TGTGCCAGCAGCTTGCTTTTAGGGGGCAGAAACACCGGGGAGCTGTTTTTT
V gene: TRBV5-1; clone size: .; D gene: TRBD1; J gene: TRBJ2-7; CDR3 protein: CASSLGASGTGSYEQYF; CDR3 DNA: TGCGCCAGCAGCTTGGGGGCTTCCGGGACAGGGAGCTACGAGCAGTACTTC
V gene: TRBV5-1; clone size: .; D gene: .; J gene: TRBJ1-2; CDR3 protein: CASSSKRGDYGYTF; CDR3 DNA: TGCGCCAGCAGCTCGAAGCGTGGCGACTATGGCTACACCTTC
V gene: TRBV29-1; clone size: .; D gene: TRBD1; J gene: TRBJ1-5; CDR3 protein: CSVVGQASYEHF; CDR3 DNA: TGCAGCGTTGTTGGACAGGCCTCCTACGAGCATTTT
V gene: TRBV9; clone size: many; D gene: .; J gene: TRBJ2-2; CDR3 protein: CASSPPGQGLAGELFF; CDR3 DNA: TGTGCCAGCAGCCCCCCGGGACAGGGACTAGCCGGGGAGCTGTTTTTT
V gene: TRBV11-2; clone size: .; D gene: TRBD1; J gene: TRBJ1-2; CDR3 protein: CASSLQGGYYGYTF; CDR3 DNA: TGTGCCAGCAGCTTGCAGGGGGGGTACTATGGCTACACCTTC
V gene: TRBV7-8; clone size: .; D gene: TRBD2; J gene: TRBJ2-3; CDR3 protein: CASSLSRGGDTQYF; CDR3 DNA: TGTGCCAGCAGCTTATCGCGGGGGGGGGATACGCAGTATTTT
V gene: TRBV3-1; clone size: .; D gene: .; J gene: TRBJ1-6; CDR3 protein: CASSQGPGSVSPLHF; CDR3 DNA: TGTGCCAGCAGCCAAGGGCCGGGGAGTGTTTCACCCCTCCACTTT
V gene: TRBV7-9; clone size: .; D gene: .; J gene: TRBJ1-3; CDR3 protein: CASSLGGTDTIYF; CDR3 DNA: TGTGCCAGCAGCTTAGGGGGGACTGACACCATATATTTT
V gene: TRBV4-1; clone size: many; D gene: .; J gene: TRBJ1-2; CDR3 protein: CASTTDRANYGYTF; CDR3 DNA: TGCGCCAGCACGACGGACAGAGCTAACTATGGCTACACCTTC
V gene: TRBV24-1; clone size: .; D gene: .; J gene: TRBJ1-4; CDR3 protein: CATSAPVGGSNEKLFF; CDR3 DNA: TGTGCCACCAGTGCACCCGTGGGGGGCTCTAATGAAAAACTGTTTTTT
V gene: TRBV2; clone size: many; D gene: .; J gene: TRBJ1-3; CDR3 protein: CASEEGFSGNTIYF; CDR3 DNA: TGTGCCAGCGAGGAGGGGTTCTCTGGAAACACCATATATTTT
V gene: TRBV7-2; clone size: .; D gene: TRBD2; J gene: TRBJ2-5; CDR3 protein: CASSLRLAGGDGTQYF; CDR3 DNA: TGTGCCAGCAGCCTAAGGCTAGCGGGGGGCGATGGGACCCAGTACTTC